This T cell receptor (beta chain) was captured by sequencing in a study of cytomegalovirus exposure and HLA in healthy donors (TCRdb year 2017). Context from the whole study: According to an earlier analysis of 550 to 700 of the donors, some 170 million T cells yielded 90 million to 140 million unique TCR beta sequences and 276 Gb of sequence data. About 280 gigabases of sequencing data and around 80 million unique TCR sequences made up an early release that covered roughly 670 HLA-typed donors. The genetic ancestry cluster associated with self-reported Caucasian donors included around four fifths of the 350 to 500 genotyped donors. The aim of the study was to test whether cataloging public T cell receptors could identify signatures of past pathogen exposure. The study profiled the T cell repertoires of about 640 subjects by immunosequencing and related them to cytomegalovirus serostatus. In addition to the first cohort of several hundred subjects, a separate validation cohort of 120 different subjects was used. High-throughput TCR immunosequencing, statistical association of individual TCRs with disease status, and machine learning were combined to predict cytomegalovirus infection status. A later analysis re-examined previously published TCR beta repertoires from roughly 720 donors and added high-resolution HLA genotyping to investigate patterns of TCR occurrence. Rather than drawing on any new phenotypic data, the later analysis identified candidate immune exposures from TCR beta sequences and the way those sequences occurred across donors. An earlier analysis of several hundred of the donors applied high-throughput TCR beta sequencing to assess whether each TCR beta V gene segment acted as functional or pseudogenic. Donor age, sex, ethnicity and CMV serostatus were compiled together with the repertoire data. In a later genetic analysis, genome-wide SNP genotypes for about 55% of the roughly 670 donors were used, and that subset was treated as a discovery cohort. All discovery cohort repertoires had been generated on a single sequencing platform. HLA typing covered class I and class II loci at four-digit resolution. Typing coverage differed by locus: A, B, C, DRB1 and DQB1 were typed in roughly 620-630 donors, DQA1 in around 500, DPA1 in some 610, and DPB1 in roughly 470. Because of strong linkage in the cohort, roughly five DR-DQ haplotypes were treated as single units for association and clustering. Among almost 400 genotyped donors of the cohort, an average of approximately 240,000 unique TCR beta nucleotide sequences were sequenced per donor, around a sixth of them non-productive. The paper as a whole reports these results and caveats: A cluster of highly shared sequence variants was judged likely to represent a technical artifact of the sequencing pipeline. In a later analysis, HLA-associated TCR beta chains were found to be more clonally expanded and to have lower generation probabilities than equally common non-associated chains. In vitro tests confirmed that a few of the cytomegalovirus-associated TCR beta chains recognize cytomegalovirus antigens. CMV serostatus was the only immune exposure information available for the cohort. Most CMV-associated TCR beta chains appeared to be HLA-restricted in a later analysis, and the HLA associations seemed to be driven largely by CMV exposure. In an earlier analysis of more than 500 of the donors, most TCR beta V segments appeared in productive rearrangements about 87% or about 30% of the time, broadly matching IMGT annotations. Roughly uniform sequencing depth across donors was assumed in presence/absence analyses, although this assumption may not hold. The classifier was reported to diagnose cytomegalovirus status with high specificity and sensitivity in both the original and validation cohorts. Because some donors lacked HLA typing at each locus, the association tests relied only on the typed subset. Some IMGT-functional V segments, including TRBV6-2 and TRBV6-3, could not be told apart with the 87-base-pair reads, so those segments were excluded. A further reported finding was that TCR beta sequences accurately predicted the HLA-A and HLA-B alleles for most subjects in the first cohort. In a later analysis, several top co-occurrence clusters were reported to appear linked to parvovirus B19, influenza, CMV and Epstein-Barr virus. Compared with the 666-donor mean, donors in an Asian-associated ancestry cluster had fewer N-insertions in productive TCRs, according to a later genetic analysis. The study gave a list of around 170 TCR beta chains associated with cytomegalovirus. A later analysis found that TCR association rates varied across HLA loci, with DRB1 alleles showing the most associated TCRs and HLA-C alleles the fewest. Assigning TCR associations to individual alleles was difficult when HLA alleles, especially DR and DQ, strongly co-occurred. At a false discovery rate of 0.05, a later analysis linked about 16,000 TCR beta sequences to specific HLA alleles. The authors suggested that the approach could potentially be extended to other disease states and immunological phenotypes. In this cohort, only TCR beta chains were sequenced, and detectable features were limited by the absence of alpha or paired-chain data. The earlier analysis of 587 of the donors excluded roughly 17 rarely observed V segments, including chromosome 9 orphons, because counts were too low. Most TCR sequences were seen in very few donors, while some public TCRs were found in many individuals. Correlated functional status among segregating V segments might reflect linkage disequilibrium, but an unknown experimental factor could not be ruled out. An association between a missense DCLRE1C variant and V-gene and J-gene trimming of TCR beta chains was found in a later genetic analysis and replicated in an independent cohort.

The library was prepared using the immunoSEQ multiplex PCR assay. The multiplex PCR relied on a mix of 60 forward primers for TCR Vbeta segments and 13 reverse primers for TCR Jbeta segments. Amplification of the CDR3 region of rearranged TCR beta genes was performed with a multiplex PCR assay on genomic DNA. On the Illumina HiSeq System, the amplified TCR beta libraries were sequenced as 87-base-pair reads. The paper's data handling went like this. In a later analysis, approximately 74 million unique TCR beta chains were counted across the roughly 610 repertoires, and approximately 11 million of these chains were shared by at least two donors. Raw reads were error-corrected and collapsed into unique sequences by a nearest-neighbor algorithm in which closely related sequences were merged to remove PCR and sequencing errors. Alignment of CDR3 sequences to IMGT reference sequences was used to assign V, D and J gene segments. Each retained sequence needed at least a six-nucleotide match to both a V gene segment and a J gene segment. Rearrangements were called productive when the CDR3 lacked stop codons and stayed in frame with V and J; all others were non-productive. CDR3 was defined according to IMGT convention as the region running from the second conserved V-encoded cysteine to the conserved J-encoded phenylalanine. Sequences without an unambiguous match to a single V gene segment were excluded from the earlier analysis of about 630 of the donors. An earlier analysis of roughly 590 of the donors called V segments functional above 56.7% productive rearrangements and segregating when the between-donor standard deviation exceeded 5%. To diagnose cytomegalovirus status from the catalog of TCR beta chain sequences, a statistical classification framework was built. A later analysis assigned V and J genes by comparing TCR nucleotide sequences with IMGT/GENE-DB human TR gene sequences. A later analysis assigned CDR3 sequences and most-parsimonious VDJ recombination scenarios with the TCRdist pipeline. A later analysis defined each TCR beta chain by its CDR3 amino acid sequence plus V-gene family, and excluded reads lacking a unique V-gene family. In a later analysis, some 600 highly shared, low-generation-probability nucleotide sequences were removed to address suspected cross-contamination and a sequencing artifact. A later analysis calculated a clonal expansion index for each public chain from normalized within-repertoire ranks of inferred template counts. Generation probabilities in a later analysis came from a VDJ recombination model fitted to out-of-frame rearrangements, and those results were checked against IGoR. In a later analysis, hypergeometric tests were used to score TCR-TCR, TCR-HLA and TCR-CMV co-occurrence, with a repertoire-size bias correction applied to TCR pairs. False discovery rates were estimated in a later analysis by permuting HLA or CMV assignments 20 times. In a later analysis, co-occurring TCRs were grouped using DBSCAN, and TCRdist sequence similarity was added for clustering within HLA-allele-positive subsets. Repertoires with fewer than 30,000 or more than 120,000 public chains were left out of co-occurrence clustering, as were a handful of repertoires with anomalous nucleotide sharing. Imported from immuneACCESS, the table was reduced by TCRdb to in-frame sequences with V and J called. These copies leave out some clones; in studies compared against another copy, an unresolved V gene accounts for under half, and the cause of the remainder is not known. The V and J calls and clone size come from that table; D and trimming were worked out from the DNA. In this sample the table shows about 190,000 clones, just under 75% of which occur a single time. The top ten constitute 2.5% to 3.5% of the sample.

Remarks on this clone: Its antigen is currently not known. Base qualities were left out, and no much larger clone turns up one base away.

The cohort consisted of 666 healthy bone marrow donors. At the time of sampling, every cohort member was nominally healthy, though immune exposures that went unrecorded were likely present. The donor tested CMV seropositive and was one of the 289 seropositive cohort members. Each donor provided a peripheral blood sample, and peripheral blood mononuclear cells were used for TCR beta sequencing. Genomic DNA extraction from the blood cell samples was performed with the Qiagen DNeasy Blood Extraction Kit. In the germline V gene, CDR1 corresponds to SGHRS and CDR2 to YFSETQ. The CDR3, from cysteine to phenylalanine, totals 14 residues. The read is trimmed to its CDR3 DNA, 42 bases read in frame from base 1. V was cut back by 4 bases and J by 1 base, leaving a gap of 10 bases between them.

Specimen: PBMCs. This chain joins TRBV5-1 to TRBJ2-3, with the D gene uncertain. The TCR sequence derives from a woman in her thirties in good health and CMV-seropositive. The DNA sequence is TGCGCCAGCAGCCCTTTTGAGGGCACAGATACGCAGTATTTT. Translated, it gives CASSPFEGTDTQYF. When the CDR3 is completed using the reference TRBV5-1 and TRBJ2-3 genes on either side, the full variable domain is KAGVTQTPRYLIKTRGQQVTLSCSPISGHRSVSWYQQTPGQGLQFLFEYFSETQRNKGNFPGRFSGRQFSNSRSEMNVSTLELGDSALYLCASSPFEGTDTQYFGPGTRLTVL.